A single sample is the source of the 21 T cell receptor beta chains below, sequenced in a study of T cells in Graves' hyperthyroidism and ophthalmopathy. Amplified regions were TCR beta CDR3 sequences from RNA transcripts. In the first-round RT-PCR of the TCR CDR3, the HTBI primer set was used. TCRdb itself ran the multiplex PCR reads through MiXCR, one entry per CDR3 protein. The sample has almost 600,000 distinct CDR3 sequences; approximately 14% are singletons. Source material: blood. The receptors were gathered from a woman aged 30 to 39 with Graves' hyperthyroidism that later progressed to Graves' ophthalmopathy.

This clonotype was seen repeatedly, ten times or more. The chain combines TRBV3-1 with TRBJ1-1; D possibly corresponds to TRBD1 (6 bases). CDR3 length: 11 residues. CDR1 LGHDT and CDR2 YNNKEL come from the germline V gene (reference sequence). V shed 3 bases and J shed 12 bases, with 11 bases lying between them. The CDR3 DNA is TGTGCCAGCAGCCATTCGACAGGTTCTTTCTTT. It codes for CASSHSTGSFF.

This clonotype was recorded a few times. The V gene is TRBV20-1, the J gene TRBJ2-7, with D uncertain. Per the germline V gene, CDR1 is DFQATT and CDR2 is SNEGSKA (reference sequence). Trimming took 3 bases from V and 7 from J, leaving 10 bases between them. The CDR3 runs 11 residues. Here the CDR3 DNA reads TGCAGTGCTAGCCGAATCGGGGAGCAGTACTTC. This sequence encodes CSASRIGEQYF.

This clonotype has ten or more counts. The chain employs TRBV6-1 and TRBJ1-5; tentatively, D is TRBD1 (6 bases). This CDR3 spans 14 amino acids. Trimming took 6 bases from V and 2 from J, leaving 11 bases between them. Per germline, CDR1 MNHNS and CDR2 SASEGT. The CDR3 nucleotides are TGTGCCAGCAGGGGACACTACCGCAATCAGCCCCAGCATTTT. Encoded protein: CASRGHYRNQPQHF.

In this sample, this clonotype turned up many times. This chain joins TRBV11-3 and TRBJ1-1; weak D call: TRBD1 (5 bases). The V end was cut by 4 bases, the J end by 6 bases, with 12 bases between. Germline V gives CDR1 SGHNT, CDR2 YENEEA. CDR3 length: 13 amino acids. CDR3 region: CASSSRGDPEAFF. The DNA for the CDR3 is TGTGCCAGCAGCTCTCGGGGGGACCCTGAAGCTTTCTTT.

This clonotype occurred many times. The chain couples TRBV20-1 to TRBJ2-5; a weak D match, TRBD2 (6 bases). Trimming stripped 3 bases from V and 5 bases from J, with 16 bases between. The germline V gene has CDR1 DFQATT and CDR2 SNEGSKA (reference sequence). The CDR3 runs 14 residues. The DNA of the CDR3 is TGCAGTGCTAGTTCGGTGGGAGGCGGGGAGACCCAGTACTTC. This encodes CSASSVGGGETQYF.

V and J are TRBV7-2 and TRBJ2-2, with 9 bases fitting TRBD2. V lost 2 bases, J lost 4 bases, and 8 bases stayed unmatched. The CDR3 is made up of 17 amino acids. Germline values: CDR1 SGHTA, CDR2 FQGNSA. The CDR3 spells CASSLYAGGGVTGELFF. The CDR3 nucleotides read TGTGCCAGCAGCTTATATGCGGGCGGGGGGGTCACCGGGGAGCTGTTTTTT.

This clonotype was seen more than once but under ten times. The rearrangement joins TRBV5-1 to TRBJ2-1; tentative D call: TRBD2 (6 bases). Germline CDR1 reads SGHRS; CDR2 reads YFSETQ. V dropped 1 base and J dropped 6 bases, with 17 bases sitting between them. This CDR3 contains 16 residues. The CDR3 coding sequence is TGCGCCAGCAGCTTGTCGGGTTCCGGGAGCTTCAATGAGCAGTTCTTC. Amino acid sequence: CASSLSGSGSFNEQFF.

This clonotype was picked up many times. This rearrangement joins TRBV20-1 to TRBJ2-1, with D possibly TRBD2 on 5 matching bases. The CDR3 consists of 14 residues. CDR1 is DFQATT, CDR2 SNEGSKA, per germline (reference sequence). The V end was cut by 4 bases, the J end by 4 bases, with 14 bases between. The CDR3 is CSAKFEDWYNEQFF. The CDR3 nucleotides are TGCAGTGCTAAGTTTGAGGACTGGTACAATGAGCAGTTCTTC.

The chain combines TRBV9 with TRBJ2-5, with D perhaps matching TRBD1 (5 bases). The CDR3 consists of 16 residues. V was trimmed by 0 bases and J by 5 bases, leaving 17 bases between them. In germline, CDR1 is SGDLS, CDR2 YYNGEE. CDR3 sequence reads: CASSVEGIAASETQYF. For the CDR3, the DNA is TGTGCCAGCAGCGTAGAGGGGATTGCGGCCTCGGAGACCCAGTACTTC.

This rearrangement joins TRBV30 to TRBJ2-7; possibly TRBD1 or TRBD2 for D (5 bases each). The CDR3 has 13 residues. With 3 bases removed from V and 0 bases from J, the gap between germline ends came to 9 bases. Looked up from germline, CDR1 is GTSNPN and CDR2 is SVGIG (reference sequence). CDR3 DNA: TGTGCCTGGAGGGCAGGGAGCTCCTACGAGCAGTACTTC. It is translated as CAWRAGSSYEQYF. The entire variable domain, with the rest obtained from reference TRBV30 and TRBJ2-7, is as follows: SQTIHQWPATLVQPVGSPLSLECTVEGTSNPNLYWYRQAAGRGLQLLFYSVGIGQISSEVPQNLSASRPQDRQFILSSKKLLLSDSGFYLCAWRAGSSYEQYFGPGTRLTVT.

The chain couples TRBV19 to TRBJ2-3; TRBD1 agrees at 10 bases. The CDR3 consists of 15 residues. With 5 bases clipped from V and 4 bases from J, the junction kept 6 bases outside the gene matches. The germline V gene encodes CDR1 LNHDA and CDR2 SQIVND (reference sequence). As DNA, the CDR3 is TGTGCCAGTAGTTCGCCGGGACAGGGGCCAGATACGCAGTATTTT. Its protein product is CASSSPGQGPDTQYF.

The J gene is TRBJ1-4, the V gene TRBV5-1, with D perhaps TRBD1 (5 bases). The V gene lost 0 bases and the J gene lost 6 bases, with 6 bases spanning the gap. This CDR3 is built from 13 residues. Germline CDR1 SGHRS, CDR2 YFSETQ. The CDR3 here is CASSLGQHEKLFF. The DNA of the CDR3 is TGCGCCAGCAGCTTGGGACAGCATGAAAAACTGTTTTTT.

The CDR3 loop reads CASSLGFGQQETQYF. CDR3 DNA sequence: TGCGCCAGCAGCTTGGGTTTTGGACAGCAAGAGACCCAGTACTTC. The genes are TRBV5-1 and TRBJ2-5; the D gene is possibly TRBD1 (6 bases). The CDR3 loop spans 15 amino acids. Trimming cost V 0 bases and J 2 bases, with 11 bases left between them. The germline V gene encodes CDR1 SGHRS and CDR2 YFSETQ.

V is TRBV29-1 and J is TRBJ1-1; maybe TRBD1 (6 bases). Germline-derived CDR1 and CDR2 are SQVTM and ANQGSEA. V dropped 5 bases and J dropped 0 bases, with 13 bases sitting between them. CDR3 length equals 14 residues. CDR3 in amino acids: CSVPQGRVNTEAFF. The CDR3 nucleotides read TGCAGCGTTCCGCAGGGGAGGGTGAACACTGAAGCTTTCTTT.

The genes are TRBV28 and TRBJ2-4; 14 bases fit TRBD2. The CDR3 loop spans 16 amino acids. With 5 bases clipped from V and 4 bases from J, the junction kept 4 bases outside the gene matches. CDR1 is MDHEN, CDR2 SYDVKM, per germline. The CDR3 loop reads CASSTRTSGRKNIQYF. The CDR3, as DNA: TGTGCCAGCAGTACGAGGACTAGCGGGAGGAAAAACATTCAGTACTTC.

This clonotype was seen more than once but under ten times. This chain connects TRBV19 to TRBJ1-4; D is perhaps TRBD1 (6 bases). Germline V CDR1 and CDR2: LNHDA, SQIVND (reference sequence). Trimming shortened V by 5 bases and J by 0 bases, and 10 bases separated the two germline ends. The CDR3 is 15 residues long. The DNA for the CDR3 is TGTGCCAGTAGTGAACGGACAGCAACTAATGAAAAACTGTTTTTT. Residues: CASSERTATNEKLFF.

This clonotype has at least ten counts. The genes are TRBV12-3 or TRBV12-4 and TRBJ2-5, with D tentatively TRBD2 (6 bases). This CDR3 region has 14 residues. Trimming cost V 5 bases and J 4 bases, with 14 bases left between them. CDR3 coding DNA: TGTGCCAGCAGTCTCCCGGAGGGAGGAGAGACCCAGTACTTC. Translating gives CASSLPEGGETQYF.

This clonotype has a handful of counts. V is TRBV6-2 or TRBV6-3 and J is TRBJ2-5; D is ambiguous. V lost 4 bases and J 4 bases, leaving 16 bases between the germline ends. Germline V gives CDR1 MNHEY, CDR2 SVGEGT. The CDR3 spans 15 residues. DNA of the CDR3: TGTGCCAGCAGTTGCGGCCAGAATCTTGGAGAGACCCAGTACTTC. Residues: CASSCGQNLGETQYF.

The CDR3 spells CASIRRAGYNEQFF. CDR3 nucleotides: TGTGCCAGTATCCGGAGGGCCGGGTACAATGAGCAGTTCTTC. The chain links TRBV19 to TRBJ2-1; tentatively, D is TRBD2 (6 bases). Trimming took off 7 bases at V and 4 bases at J, with 14 bases between the two ends. The CDR3 is 14 residues long. Germline V gene data show CDR1 as LNHDA and CDR2 as SQIVND (reference sequence).

Many counts were recorded for this clonotype. The V gene is TRBV11-3, the J gene TRBJ1-3; D is unclear. V was pared by 1 base and J by 4 bases, with 8 bases between. In germline, CDR1 is SGHNT, CDR2 YENEEA. The CDR3 loop spans 14 amino acids. The CDR3 DNA sequence: TGTGCCAGCAGCTTAGTCTCGGCGGGAAACACCATATATTTT. Its protein product is CASSLVSAGNTIYF.

This clonotype has ten or more counts. This chain joins TRBV6-5 and TRBJ1-2; D gene unclear. From germline, CDR1 is MNHEY and CDR2 SVGAGI. This CDR3 region has 12 residues. V was pared by 2 bases and J by 4 bases, with 5 bases between. The CDR3 nucleotides read TGTGCCAGCAGTTACGCGGGCTATGGCTACACCTTC. Its protein product is CASSYAGYGYTF.